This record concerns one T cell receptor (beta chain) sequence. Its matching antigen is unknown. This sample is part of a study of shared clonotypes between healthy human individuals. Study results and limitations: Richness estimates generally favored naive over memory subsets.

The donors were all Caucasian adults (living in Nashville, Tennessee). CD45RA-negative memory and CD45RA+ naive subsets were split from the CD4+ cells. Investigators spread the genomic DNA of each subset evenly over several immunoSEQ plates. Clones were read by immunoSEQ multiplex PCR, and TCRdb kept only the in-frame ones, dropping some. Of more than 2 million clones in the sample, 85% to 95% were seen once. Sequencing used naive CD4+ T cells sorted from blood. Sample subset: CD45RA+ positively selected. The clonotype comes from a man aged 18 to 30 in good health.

The CDR3 region is CASSPGQGSDTQYF. CDR3 sequence (DNA): TGTGCCAGCAGCCCGGGACAGGGTAGCGATACGCAGTATTTT. The V and J genes are TRBV9 and TRBJ2-3; 9 bases are a match to TRBD1. Looked up from germline, CDR1 is SGDLS and CDR2 is YYNGEE. The CDR3 consists of 14 residues. The V gene end was trimmed by 4 bases and the J gene end by 6 bases; junction bases not matched to a gene: 6.